The 30 T cell receptor beta chains below all came from one sample that was sequenced in a study of T-cell memory formation after mild COVID-19. TCRdb reanalysed the 5' RACE reads using MiXCR and keeps one entry per CDR3 protein. The sample has about 340,000 distinct CDR3 sequences; 15% to 20% are singletons. Sequenced sample: PBMCs or a T cell subset sorted from them (not recorded which). These receptor sequences come from a young man who had mild COVID-19 (a few samples of this study predate the infection). Cell type and time point are not known.

This clonotype appeared a few times. The chain carries TRBV6-2 or TRBV6-3 and TRBJ2-1; TRBD1 matches 9 bases. CDR3 length equals 15 residues. V trimming: 5 bases; J trimming: 4 bases; junction bases outside the gene matches: 6. CDR1 MNHEY and CDR2 SVGEGT come from the germline V gene. The CDR3 here is CASSHGTGIYNEQFF. The CDR3 region has the DNA TGTGCCAGCAGTCATGGGACAGGGATTTACAATGAGCAGTTCTTC.

There are a few counts of this clonotype. V gene TRBV12-3 or TRBV12-4 combines with J gene TRBJ1-1; TRBD1 matches 8 bases. Trimming removed 11 bases from V and 1 base from J; junction bases left unmatched: 6. The CDR3 contains 13 residues. The CDR3 sequence is CASGQGRNTEAFF. The CDR3 DNA follows: TGTGCCTCCGGACAGGGAAGGAACACTGAAGCTTTCTTT.

As concerns this clonotype: Given a much more abundant clone one base away, this may be a read error. V gene TRBV7-9 combines with J gene TRBJ2-5, with D hard to call. The CDR3 length is 14 residues. CDR1 is SEHNR and CDR2 is FQNEAQ in the germline V gene (reference sequence). V was shortened by 6 bases and J by 5 bases, with 16 bases between the two germline ends. The CDR3 is CASRLRQVGETQYF. CDR3 nucleotides: TGTGCCAGCAGATTAAGGCAGGTCGGGGAGACCCAGTACTTC.

The V gene is TRBV6-5, the J gene TRBJ1-4; a weak D match, TRBD1 (5 bases). Between the trimmed V and J ends, which lost 5 bases and 8 bases, there was a span of 15 bases. Germline-derived CDR1 and CDR2 are MNHEY and SVGAGI. This CDR3 contains 14 residues. The CDR3 DNA sequence: TGTGCCAGCAGTCCGGACACTATCGGGGAAAAACTGTTTTTT. Its translation is CASSPDTIGEKLFF.

This chain links TRBV4-1 with TRBJ2-7; unclear D gene. The V gene's germline CDR1 is MGHRA and CDR2 YSYEKL. The ends were cut back, 4 bases at V and 3 bases at J, with 7 bases in the middle. CDR3 length: 12 amino acids. In DNA form, the CDR3 reads TGCGCCAGCAGCCCCCCGAACTACGAGCAGTACTTC. Translated, it gives CASSPPNYEQYF.

CDR3 nucleotide sequence: TGTGCCAGCAGTTACTATCTGGACATCGTGGGCACTGAAGCTTTCTTT. Translating it yields CASSYYLDIVGTEAFF. The chain combines TRBV6-5 with TRBJ1-1; D possibly corresponds to TRBD1 (5 bases). V was trimmed by 1 base and J by 4 bases, leaving 16 bases between them. There are 16 residues in the CDR3. CDR1 and CDR2 from the germline V gene are MNHEY and SVGAGI.

CDR3 nucleotides: TGCAGTCTGGCGAGGCTAGCGGGGTACGAGCAGTACTTC. Translating gives CSLARLAGYEQYF. This sequence joins TRBV20-1 and TRBJ2-7; TRBD2 agrees at 9 bases. V lost 8 bases and J lost 4; bases outside the gene matches: 9. This CDR3 spans 13 amino acids. The germline V gene encodes CDR1 DFQATT and CDR2 SNEGSKA (reference sequence).

This clonotype showed up many times. This rearrangement joins TRBV12-3 or TRBV12-4 to TRBJ2-1; 9 nucleotides match TRBD2. The trim removed 3 bases at V and 9 bases at J, leaving 15 bases unmatched. The CDR3 runs to 17 residues. CDR3 protein: CASSFIAGAHPASEQFF. The CDR3 nucleotides are TGTGCCAGCAGTTTCATAGCGGGGGCCCACCCTGCCAGTGAGCAGTTCTTC.

The chain combines TRBV7-2 with TRBJ2-3, with TRBD2 matching 7 bases. With 7 bases clipped from V and 0 bases from J, the junction kept 4 bases outside the gene matches. CDR1 SGHTA and CDR2 FQGNSA come from the germline V gene. The CDR3 has 14 amino acids. The CDR3 sequence is CASKRGRSTDTQYF. The CDR3, as DNA: TGTGCCAGCAAGCGGGGAAGAAGCACAGATACGCAGTATTTT.

With respect to this clonotype: Being one base from a much bigger clone, this may be a read error. The chain employs TRBV5-1 and TRBJ1-2; D unresolved. CDR1 SGHRS and CDR2 YFSETQ come from the germline V gene. V was pared by 4 bases and J by 8 bases, with 15 bases between. This CDR3 spans 13 amino acids. The CDR3 DNA follows: TGCGCCAGCAGCGGCGGCCTGTCGGACGGCTACACCTTC. This codes for CASSGGLSDGYTF. Drawing the rest from reference TRBV5-1 and TRBJ1-2, the complete variable domain is KAGVTQTPRYLIKTRGQQVTLSCSPISGHRSVSWYQQTPGQGLQFLFEYFSETQRNKGNFPGRFSGRQFSNSRSEMNVSTLELGDSALYLCASSGGLSDGYTFGSGTRLTVV.

This clonotype was observed many times. The chain carries TRBV18 and TRBJ1-2; 8 nucleotides agree with TRBD1. Germline values: CDR1 KGHSH, CDR2 LQKENI. The V and J ends lost 4 bases and 7 bases, in that order; junction bases with no gene match: 8. There are 14 residues in the CDR3. For the CDR3, the DNA is TGTGCCAGCTCACTCTCGACAGGGGACCCTGGCTACACCTTC. Translated: CASSLSTGDPGYTF.

This clonotype was detected only a few times. CDR3 amino acids: CASSLGLRPSSYNEQFF. The CDR3 nucleotides are TGTGCCAGCAGCTTAGGATTACGGCCCAGCTCCTACAATGAGCAGTTCTTC. The J gene is TRBJ2-1, the V gene TRBV7-8; D gene ambiguous. Looked up from germline, CDR1 is SGHVS and CDR2 is FQNEAQ. V lost 1 base, J lost 0 bases, and 13 bases lay in between. This CDR3 is built from 17 residues.

The sample holds a few counts of this clonotype. The gene calls are TRBV5-1 and TRBJ2-5; no clear D gene. Germline assignment: CDR1 SGHRS and CDR2 YFSETQ. V was pared by 0 bases and J by 5 bases, with 8 bases between. This CDR3 has 13 amino acids. CDR3 in amino acids: CASSLAARETQYF. CDR3 nucleotides: TGCGCCAGCAGCTTGGCGGCTCGGGAGACCCAGTACTTC.

DNA of the CDR3: TGTGCCAGCAGTTACGGCCCAAGCTCCTACGAGCAGTACTTC. Residues: CASSYGPSSYEQYF. V and J are TRBV6-5 and TRBJ2-7, with D hard to call. With 2 bases removed from V and 0 bases from J, the gap between germline ends came to 8 bases. The germline gives CDR1 MNHEY, CDR2 SVGAGI. The CDR3 is 14 residues long.

This clonotype was seen only a few times. V and J are TRBV6-1 and TRBJ2-7, with 9 bases lining up with TRBD1. Germline trimming cut 4 bases from V and 3 bases from J; bases unmatched to any gene: 4. The CDR3 contains 14 residues. Germline lookup yields CDR1 MNHNS and CDR2 SASEGT. In DNA form, the CDR3 reads TGTGCCAGCAGTGGGGGACAGGGAGACTACGAGCAGTACGTC. Residues: CASSGGQGDYEQYV.

The table lists this clonotype with a few counts. CDR3 bases: TGTGCCACCAAAAGAGGGCACAGCTCCTACGAGCAGTACTTC. This gives the protein CATKRGHSSYEQYF. The chain has TRBV25-1 and TRBJ2-7; TRBD2 is a possible D gene (5 bases). CDR3 length: 14 amino acids. Germline V gives CDR1 MGHDK, CDR2 SYGVNS. The V end lost 10 bases, the J end lost 0 bases, and 16 bases lay between the germline ends.

The rearrangement links TRBV10-3 to TRBJ2-7, with 10 bases fitting TRBD1. CDR1 and CDR2 from the germline V gene are ENHRY and SYGVKD. V gave up 9 bases and J gave up 4 bases; unmatched junction bases: 6. The CDR3 has 13 amino acids. This chain's CDR3 is CAMAGTGAYEQYF. CDR3 sequence (DNA): TGTGCCATGGCCGGGACAGGGGCATACGAGCAGTACTTC.

The V gene is TRBV27, the J gene TRBJ2-1, with 7 bases aligning to TRBD2. Germline CDR1 MNHEY, CDR2 SMNVEV (reference sequence). There are 15 residues in the CDR3. V was pared by 5 bases and J by 2 bases, with 6 bases of the junction left unmatched. The CDR3 nucleotides read TGTGCCAGCAGTCGAAGCGGGGCCACCTACAATGAGCAGTTCTTC. Translated: CASSRSGATYNEQFF.

The V gene is TRBV4-2, the J gene TRBJ2-7; weak D call: TRBD2 (6 bases). The ends were cut back, 3 bases at V and 6 bases at J, with 18 bases in the middle. This CDR3 has 15 amino acids. Germline CDR1 LGHNA, CDR2 YNFKEQ. In nucleotides, the CDR3 is TGTGCCAGCAGCCAGGGGGAGGCTGAGGGTCGCGAGCAGTACTTC. It codes for CASSQGEAEGREQYF.

This chain links TRBV7-3 with TRBJ2-3; 10 positions match TRBD2. V dropped 5 bases and J dropped 5; count of bases not matched to a gene: 7. Germline CDR1 is SGHTA and CDR2 is FQGTGA. The CDR3 loop spans 15 amino acids. CDR3 in DNA: TGTGCCAGCAGCAAGAGCGGGGGGGCTATAGATACGCAGTATTTT. Translating it yields CASSKSGGAIDTQYF.

The chain uses TRBV6-2 or TRBV6-3 and TRBJ2-5, with a tentative D call TRBD2 (5 bases). The germline V and J ends were trimmed by 8 bases and 5 bases, with 18 bases remaining between them. CDR1 MNHEY and CDR2 SVGEGT come from the germline V gene. This CDR3 has 14 residues. CDR3 residues: CASVRLGGGETQYF. DNA of the CDR3: TGTGCCAGCGTCCGATTAGGAGGCGGGGAGACCCAGTACTTC.

The rearrangement links TRBV6-5 to TRBJ1-1; weak D call: TRBD1 (5 bases). There are 13 residues in the CDR3. Germline V CDR1 and CDR2: MNHEY, SVGAGI. Trimming shortened V by 6 bases and J by 1 base, and 9 bases separated the two germline ends. CDR3 nucleotides: TGTGCCAGCAGACGACAGCCGAACACTGAAGCTTTCTTT. This translates into CASRRQPNTEAFF.

CDR3 in amino acids: CASSLSAGTGELFF. CDR3 in DNA: TGTGCCAGCAGTTTATCAGCGGGCACCGGGGAGCTGTTTTTT. The rearrangement links TRBV27 to TRBJ2-2; possibly TRBD2 for D (6 bases). This CDR3 spans 14 amino acids. With 0 bases removed from V and 4 bases from J, the gap between germline ends came to 6 bases. Germline V CDR1 and CDR2: MNHEY, SMNVEV (reference sequence).

This sequence joins TRBV3-1 and TRBJ2-5; D unresolved. The ends were cut back, 4 bases at V and 5 bases at J, with 17 bases in the middle. The V gene's germline CDR1 is LGHDT and CDR2 YNNKEL (reference sequence). This CDR3 contains 15 residues. The CDR3: CASSPAGSMQETQYF. The DNA for the CDR3 is TGTGCCAGCAGCCCCGCCGGATCAATGCAGGAGACCCAGTACTTC.

This CDR3 reads CASSYSVYDEQFF. The CDR3 DNA reads TGTGCCAGCAGTTACTCTGTGTACGATGAGCAGTTCTTC. The chain combines TRBV6-5 with TRBJ2-1, with D unresolved. Germline V gene sequence: CDR1 MNHEY, CDR2 SVGAGI. This CDR3 has 13 residues. V lost 0 bases and J lost 8, with 8 bases in between.

This clonotype was picked up a small number of times. This rearrangement joins TRBV2 to TRBJ1-4, with no clear D. Between the trimmed V and J ends, which lost 6 bases and 4 bases, there was a span of 21 bases. This CDR3 is built from 17 residues. Germline CDR1 reads SNHLY; CDR2 reads FYNNEI. CDR3 in DNA: TGTGCCAGCAGACCCCTGCAGGACTCGACGATTAATGAAAAACTGTTTTTT. Amino acid sequence: CASRPLQDSTINEKLFF.

The sample holds a few counts of this clonotype. The chain couples TRBV7-2 to TRBJ1-2; D call uncertain. The V and J ends lost 2 bases and 8 bases respectively, with 15 bases between them. Germline assignment: CDR1 SGHTA and CDR2 FQGNSA. This CDR3 contains 14 residues. CDR3 sequence (DNA): TGTGCCAGCAGCTTACTCCCAAGAGAATGGGGCTACACCTTC. This encodes CASSLLPREWGYTF.

The table lists this clonotype with a few counts. The rearrangement joins TRBV6-5 to TRBJ1-1; no definite D call. This CDR3 comprises 14 residues. Between the trimmed V and J ends, which lost 0 bases and 6 bases, there was a span of 11 bases. The germline gives CDR1 MNHEY, CDR2 SVGAGI. CDR3 bases: TGTGCCAGCAGTTACTCAGGGATTGGGGCTGAAGCTTTCTTT. Amino acids: CASSYSGIGAEAFF.

The table lists this clonotype with a few counts. V gene TRBV9 combines with J gene TRBJ2-3; TRBD1 agrees at 7 bases. The CDR3 covers 13 residues. Germline V gives CDR1 SGDLS, CDR2 YYNGEE. The ends lost 4 bases at V and 11 bases at J; junction bases unmatched: 10. For the CDR3, the DNA is TGTGCCAGCAGCCCTCGGGCTCCAGGGGGGCAGTATTTT. This translates into CASSPRAPGGQYF.

This clonotype was counted ten times or more. The CDR3 sequence is CASSRPEGSGVSPYNEQFF. The CDR3 bases are TGTGCCAGCAGCCGCCCGGAGGGTAGCGGGGTTTCGCCCTACAATGAGCAGTTCTTC. The V and J genes are TRBV14 and TRBJ2-1, with TRBD2 identical over 8 bases. V dropped 4 bases and J dropped 2; count of bases not matched to a gene: 16. The germline V gene encodes CDR1 SGHDN and CDR2 FVKESK. The CDR3 runs to 19 residues.